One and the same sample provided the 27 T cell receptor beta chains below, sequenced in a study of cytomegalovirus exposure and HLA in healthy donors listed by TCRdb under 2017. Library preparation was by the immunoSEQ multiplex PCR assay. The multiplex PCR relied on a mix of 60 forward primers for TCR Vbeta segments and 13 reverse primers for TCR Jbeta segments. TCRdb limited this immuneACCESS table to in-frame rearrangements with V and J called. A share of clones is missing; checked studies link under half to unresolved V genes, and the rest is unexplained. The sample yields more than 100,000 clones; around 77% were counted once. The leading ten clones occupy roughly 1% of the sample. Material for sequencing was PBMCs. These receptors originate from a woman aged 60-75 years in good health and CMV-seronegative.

The CDR3 sequence is CASSLGPSSSGNTIYF. Written as DNA, the CDR3 is TGTGCCAGCAGCTTAGGTCCCTCCAGCTCTGGAAACACCATATATTTT. The J gene is TRBJ1-3, the V gene TRBV7-6, with D unclear. The germline V gene has CDR1 SGHVS and CDR2 FNYEAQ. V lost 1 base to trimming and J lost 0 bases, with 10 bases between them. The CDR3 extends over 16 amino acids.

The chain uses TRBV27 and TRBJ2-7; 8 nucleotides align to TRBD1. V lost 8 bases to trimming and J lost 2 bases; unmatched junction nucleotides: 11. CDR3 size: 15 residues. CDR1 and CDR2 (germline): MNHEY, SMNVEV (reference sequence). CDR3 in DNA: TGTGCCAGCGGTTATCCGGACAGGGCCACCTACGAGCAGTACTTC. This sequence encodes CASGYPDRATYEQYF.

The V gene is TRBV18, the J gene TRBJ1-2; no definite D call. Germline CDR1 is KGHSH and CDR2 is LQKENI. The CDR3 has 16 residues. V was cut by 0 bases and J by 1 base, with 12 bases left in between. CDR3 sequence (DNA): TGTGCCAGCTCACCACCGACGGGAACAGTTAACTATGGCTACACCTTC. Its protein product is CASSPPTGTVNYGYTF.

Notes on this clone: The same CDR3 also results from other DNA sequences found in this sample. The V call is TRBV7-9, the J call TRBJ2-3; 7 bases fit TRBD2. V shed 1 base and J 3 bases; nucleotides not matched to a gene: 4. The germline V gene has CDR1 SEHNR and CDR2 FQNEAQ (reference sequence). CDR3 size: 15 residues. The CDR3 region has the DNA TGTGCCAGCAGCTTAGGCGGGGGAGGAACAGATACGCAGTATTTT. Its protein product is CASSLGGGGTDTQYF.

CDR3 nucleotides: TGCGCCAGCAGCTTTGGGGGCGGTGTCCAAGAGACCCAGTACTTC. Translated, it gives CASSFGGGVQETQYF. The chain is built from TRBV5-1 and TRBJ2-5, with a tentative D call TRBD1 (6 bases). With 2 bases removed from V and 1 base from J, the gap between germline ends came to 12 bases. The CDR3 is made up of 15 amino acids. Germline CDR1 reads SGHRS; CDR2 reads YFSETQ.

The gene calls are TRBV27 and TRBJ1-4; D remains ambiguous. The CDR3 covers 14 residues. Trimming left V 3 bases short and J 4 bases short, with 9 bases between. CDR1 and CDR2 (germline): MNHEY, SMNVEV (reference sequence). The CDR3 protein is CASSFGGYNEKLFF. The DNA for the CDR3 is TGTGCCAGCAGTTTTGGAGGGTATAATGAAAAACTGTTTTTT.

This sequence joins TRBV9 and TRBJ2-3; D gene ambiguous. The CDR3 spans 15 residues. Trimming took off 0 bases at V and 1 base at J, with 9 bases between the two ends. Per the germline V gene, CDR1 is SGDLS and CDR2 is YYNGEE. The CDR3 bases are TGTGCCAGCAGCGTAGCACTCCTAGGCACAGATACGCAGTATTTT. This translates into CASSVALLGTDTQYF.

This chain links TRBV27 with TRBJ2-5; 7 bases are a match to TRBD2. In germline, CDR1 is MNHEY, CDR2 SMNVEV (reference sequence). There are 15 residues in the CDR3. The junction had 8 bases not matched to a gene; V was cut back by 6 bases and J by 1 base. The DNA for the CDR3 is TGTGCCAGCAGGACTAGGGAGGGTATCCAAGAGACCCAGTACTTC. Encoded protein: CASRTREGIQETQYF.

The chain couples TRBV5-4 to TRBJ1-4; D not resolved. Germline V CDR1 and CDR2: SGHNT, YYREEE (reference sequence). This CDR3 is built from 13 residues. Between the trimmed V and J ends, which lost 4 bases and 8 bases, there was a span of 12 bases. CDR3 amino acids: CASSRYGSEKLFF. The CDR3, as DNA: TGTGCCAGCAGCAGATACGGGAGCGAAAAACTGTTTTTT.

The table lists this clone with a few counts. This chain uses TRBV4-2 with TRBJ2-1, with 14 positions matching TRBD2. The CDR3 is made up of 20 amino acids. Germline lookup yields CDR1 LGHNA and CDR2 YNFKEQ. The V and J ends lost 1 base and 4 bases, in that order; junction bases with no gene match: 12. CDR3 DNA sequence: TGTGCCAGCAGCCAAGGACAGGGTAGGACTAGCGGGAGGACATACAATGAGCAGTTCTTC. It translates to CASSQGQGRTSGRTYNEQFF.

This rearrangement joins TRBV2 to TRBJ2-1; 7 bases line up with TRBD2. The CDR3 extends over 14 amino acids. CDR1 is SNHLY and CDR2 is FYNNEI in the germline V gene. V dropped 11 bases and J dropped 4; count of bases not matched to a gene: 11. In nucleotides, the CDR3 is TGTGCCTTAGGGGTGAGGGAGGGGTACAATGAGCAGTTCTTC. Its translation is CALGVREGYNEQFF.

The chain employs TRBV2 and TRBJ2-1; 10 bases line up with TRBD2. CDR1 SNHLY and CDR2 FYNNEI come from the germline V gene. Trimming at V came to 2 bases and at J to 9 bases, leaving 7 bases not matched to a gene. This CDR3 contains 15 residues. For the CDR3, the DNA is TGTGCCAGCAGTGAAACAAGCGGGGGGGTAAGTGAGCAGTTCTTC. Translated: CASSETSGGVSEQFF.

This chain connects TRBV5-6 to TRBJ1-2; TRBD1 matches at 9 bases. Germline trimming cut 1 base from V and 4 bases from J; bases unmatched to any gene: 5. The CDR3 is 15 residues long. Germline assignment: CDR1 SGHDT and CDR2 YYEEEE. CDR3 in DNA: TGTGCCAGCAGCTTGAACAGGGGGCCCTTCTATGGCTACACCTTC. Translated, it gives CASSLNRGPFYGYTF.

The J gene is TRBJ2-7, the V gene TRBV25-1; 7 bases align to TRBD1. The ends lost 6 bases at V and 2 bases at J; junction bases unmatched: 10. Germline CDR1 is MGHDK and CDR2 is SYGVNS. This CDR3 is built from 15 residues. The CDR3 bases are TGTGCCAGCAGAGAAAACAGGGGTCCGACCTACGAGCAGTACTTC. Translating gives CASRENRGPTYEQYF.

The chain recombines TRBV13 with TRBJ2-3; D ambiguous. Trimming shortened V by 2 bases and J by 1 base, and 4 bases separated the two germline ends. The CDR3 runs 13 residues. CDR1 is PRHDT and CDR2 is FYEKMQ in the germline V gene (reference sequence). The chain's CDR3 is CASSLPGTDTQYF. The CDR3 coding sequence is TGTGCCAGCAGCTTACCCGGCACAGATACGCAGTATTTT.

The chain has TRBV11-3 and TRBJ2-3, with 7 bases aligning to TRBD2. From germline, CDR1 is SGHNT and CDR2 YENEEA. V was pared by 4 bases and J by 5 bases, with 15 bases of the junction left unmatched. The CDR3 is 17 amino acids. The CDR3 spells CASSSNMGRGSGDTQYF. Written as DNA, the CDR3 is TGTGCCAGCAGCTCCAATATGGGGCGGGGGAGCGGAGATACGCAGTATTTT.

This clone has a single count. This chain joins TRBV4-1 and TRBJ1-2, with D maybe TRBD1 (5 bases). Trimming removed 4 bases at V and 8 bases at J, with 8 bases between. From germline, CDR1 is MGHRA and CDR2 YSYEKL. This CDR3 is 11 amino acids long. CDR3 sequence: CASSLGRGYTF. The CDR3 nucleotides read TGCGCCAGCAGCCTGGGGCGCGGCTACACCTTC.

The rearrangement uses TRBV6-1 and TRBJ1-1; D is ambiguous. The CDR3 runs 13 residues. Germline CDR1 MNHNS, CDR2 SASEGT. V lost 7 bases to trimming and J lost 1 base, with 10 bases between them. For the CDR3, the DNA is TGTGCCAGCAAGTCTCTAGGGAACACTGAAGCTTTCTTT. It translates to CASKSLGNTEAFF.

The CDR3, as DNA: TGTGCCATCAGCGCGACTAGCCGGGGTCACGAGCAGTACTTC. Protein sequence: CAISATSRGHEQYF. The gene calls are TRBV10-3 and TRBJ2-7; 7 nucleotides align to TRBD2. The V and J ends lost 6 bases and 5 bases, in that order; junction bases with no gene match: 10. CDR1 ENHRY and CDR2 SYGVKD come from the germline V gene. The CDR3 is 14 residues long.

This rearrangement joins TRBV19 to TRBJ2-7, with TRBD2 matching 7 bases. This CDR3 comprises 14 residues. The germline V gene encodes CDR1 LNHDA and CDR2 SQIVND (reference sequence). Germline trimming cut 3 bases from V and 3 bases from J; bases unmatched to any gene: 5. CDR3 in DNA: TGTGCCAGTAGTATGGAAGCGGGGATCTACGAGCAGTACTTC. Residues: CASSMEAGIYEQYF.

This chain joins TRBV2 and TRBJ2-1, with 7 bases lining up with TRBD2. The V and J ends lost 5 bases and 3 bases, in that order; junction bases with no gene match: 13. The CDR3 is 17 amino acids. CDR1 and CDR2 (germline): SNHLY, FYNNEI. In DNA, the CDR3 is TGTGCCAGCAGTAAAACCCCAGGTGGGGGGGTCTACAATGAGCAGTTCTTC. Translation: CASSKTPGGGVYNEQFF.

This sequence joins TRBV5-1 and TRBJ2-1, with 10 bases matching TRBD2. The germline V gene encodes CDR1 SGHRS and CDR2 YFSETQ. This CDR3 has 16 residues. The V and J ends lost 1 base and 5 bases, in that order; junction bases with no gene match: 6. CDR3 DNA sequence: TGCGCCAGCAGCTTGTACCTAGCGGGAGCCCACAATGAGCAGTTCTTC. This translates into CASSLYLAGAHNEQFF.

CDR3 sequence: CASRLSLSYEQYF. The CDR3, as DNA: TGTGCCAGCCGCCTGTCACTTTCCTACGAGCAGTACTTC. The chain carries TRBV2 and TRBJ2-7; no firm D call. The CDR3 loop spans 13 amino acids. V gave up 8 bases and J gave up 1 base, with 12 bases separating them. Germline lookup yields CDR1 SNHLY and CDR2 FYNNEI.

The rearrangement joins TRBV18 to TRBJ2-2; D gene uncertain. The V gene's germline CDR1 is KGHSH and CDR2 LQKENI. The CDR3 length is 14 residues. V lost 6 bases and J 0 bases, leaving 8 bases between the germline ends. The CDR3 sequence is CASSPSANTGELFF. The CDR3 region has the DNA TGTGCCAGCTCCCCTTCGGCGAACACCGGGGAGCTGTTTTTT.

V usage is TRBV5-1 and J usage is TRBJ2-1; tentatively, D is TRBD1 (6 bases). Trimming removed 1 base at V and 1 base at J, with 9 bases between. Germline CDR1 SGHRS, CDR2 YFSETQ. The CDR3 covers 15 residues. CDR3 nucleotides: TGCGCCAGCAGCTTGAACGGACAGTCCTACAATGAGCAGTTCTTC. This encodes CASSLNGQSYNEQFF.

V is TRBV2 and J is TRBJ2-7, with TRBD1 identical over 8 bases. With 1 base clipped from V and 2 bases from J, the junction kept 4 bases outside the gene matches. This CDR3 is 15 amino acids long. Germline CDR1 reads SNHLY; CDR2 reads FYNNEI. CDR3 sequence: CASSEGGRGPYEQYF. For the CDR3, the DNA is TGTGCCAGCAGTGAAGGGGGCAGGGGGCCCTACGAGCAGTACTTC.

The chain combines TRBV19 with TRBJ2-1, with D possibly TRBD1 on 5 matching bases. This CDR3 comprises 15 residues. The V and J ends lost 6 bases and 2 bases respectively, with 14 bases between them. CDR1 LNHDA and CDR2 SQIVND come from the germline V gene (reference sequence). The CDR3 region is CASRNDKGAYNEQFF. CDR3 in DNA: TGTGCCAGTAGGAACGACAAAGGGGCCTACAATGAGCAGTTCTTC.